The 3 T cell receptor beta chains below were found in one sample sequenced in a study of T-cell memory formation after mild COVID-19. TCRdb processed the 5' RACE reads anew with MiXCR; each CDR3 protein has one entry. There are over 300,000 distinct CDR3 sequences in the sample; approximately 22% occur only once, and under 25% lies in the top ten. The sample comprised PBMCs or a T cell subset sorted from them (not recorded which). The receptor set was obtained from a man aged 18 to 29 who had mild COVID-19 (a few samples of this study predate the infection). Cell type and time point are not known.

This clonotype turned up a few times. The rearrangement links TRBV2 to TRBJ2-1; 10 bases agree with TRBD2. J lost 4 bases, V lost 6 bases, and 6 bases had no gene match. The CDR3 loop spans 15 amino acids. Germline V CDR1 and CDR2: SNHLY, FYNNEI. CDR3 amino acids: CASRVTSGSYNEQFF. The CDR3 DNA sequence: TGTGCCAGCAGGGTGACTAGCGGGTCATACAATGAGCAGTTCTTC.

There are many counts of this clonotype. The chain employs TRBV4-1 and TRBJ1-3; D gene uncertain. This CDR3 has 14 amino acids. V was shortened by 5 bases and J by 0 bases, with 8 bases between the two germline ends. Germline V gene lookup returns CDR1 MGHRA and CDR2 YSYEKL. CDR3 protein: CASSFRSSGNTIYF. The CDR3 nucleotides are TGCGCCAGCAGCTTTCGGAGCTCTGGAAACACCATATATTTT.

V gene TRBV27 combines with J gene TRBJ2-1, with D possibly being TRBD2 (6 bases). CDR1 is MNHEY and CDR2 is SMNVEV in the germline V gene (reference sequence). V was cut by 6 bases and J by 2 bases, with 14 bases left in between. This CDR3 has 15 amino acids. CDR3 in DNA: TGTGCCAGCAGCTGGGGTGCGGGGACCTACAATGAGCAGTTCTTC. As protein: CASSWGAGTYNEQFF.